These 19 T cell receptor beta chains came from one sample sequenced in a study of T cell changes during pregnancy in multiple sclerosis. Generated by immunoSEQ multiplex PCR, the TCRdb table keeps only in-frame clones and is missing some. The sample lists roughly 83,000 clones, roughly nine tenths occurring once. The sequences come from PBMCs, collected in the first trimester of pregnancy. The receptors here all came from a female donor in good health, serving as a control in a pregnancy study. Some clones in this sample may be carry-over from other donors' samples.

The CDR3 sequence: CASSDAGTVRETQYF. CDR3 in DNA: TGTGCCAGCAGTGATGCCGGGACAGTACGAGAGACCCAGTACTTC. V and J are TRBV6-1 and TRBJ2-5; 7 positions agree with TRBD1. Germline V lookup: CDR1 MNHNS, CDR2 SASEGT. V was pared by 3 bases and J by 4 bases, with 8 bases of the junction left unmatched. This CDR3 spans 15 amino acids.

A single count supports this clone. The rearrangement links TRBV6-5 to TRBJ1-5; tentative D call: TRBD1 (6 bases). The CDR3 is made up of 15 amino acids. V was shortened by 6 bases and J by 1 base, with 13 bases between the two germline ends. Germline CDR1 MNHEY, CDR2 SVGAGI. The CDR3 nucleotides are TGTGCCAGCAGGCCGGGACATAGCAGCAATCAGCCCCAGCATTTT. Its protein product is CASRPGHSSNQPQHF.

The CDR3 spells CASSPGLAGYSVNEQFF. The CDR3 DNA is TGCGCCAGCAGCCCTGGACTAGCGGGGTACTCGGTCAATGAGCAGTTCTTC. The chain is built from TRBV4-3 and TRBJ2-1; 12 nucleotides align to TRBD2. Germline V gene sequence: CDR1 LGHNA, CDR2 YSLEER. The CDR3 runs 17 residues. The V and J ends lost 4 bases and 6 bases, in that order; junction bases with no gene match: 10.

CDR3 DNA sequence: TGTGCCAGTGGACTAGCGGCTACCAATGAGCAGTTCTTC. Residues: CASGLAATNEQFF. V usage is TRBV6-1 and J usage is TRBJ2-1, with 10 bases that match TRBD2. CDR1 and CDR2 (germline): MNHNS, SASEGT. The V and J ends lost 9 bases and 6 bases, in that order; junction bases with no gene match: 5. The CDR3 has 13 residues.

The CDR3: CASSVALGTRSEQFF. The CDR3 DNA reads as TGTGCCAGCAGCGTAGCTCTGGGGACTAGGAGTGAGCAGTTCTTC. V is TRBV9 and J is TRBJ2-1, with TRBD2 matching over 8 bases. Looked up from germline, CDR1 is SGDLS and CDR2 is YYNGEE. CDR3 size: 15 residues. With 0 bases clipped from V and 9 bases from J, the junction kept 8 bases outside the gene matches.

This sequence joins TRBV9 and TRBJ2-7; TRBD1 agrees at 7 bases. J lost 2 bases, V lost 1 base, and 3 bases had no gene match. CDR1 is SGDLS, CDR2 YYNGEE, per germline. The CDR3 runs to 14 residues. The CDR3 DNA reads TGTGCCAGCAGCGTAAGACAGGGCCCCTACGAGCAGTACTTC. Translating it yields CASSVRQGPYEQYF.

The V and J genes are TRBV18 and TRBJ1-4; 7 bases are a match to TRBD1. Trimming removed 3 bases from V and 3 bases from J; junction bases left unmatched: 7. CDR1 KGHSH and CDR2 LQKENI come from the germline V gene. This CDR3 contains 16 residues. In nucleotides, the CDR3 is TGTGCCAGCTCACCGGGCGCCCAGGGGGCTAATGAAAAACTGTTTTTT. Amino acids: CASSPGAQGANEKLFF.

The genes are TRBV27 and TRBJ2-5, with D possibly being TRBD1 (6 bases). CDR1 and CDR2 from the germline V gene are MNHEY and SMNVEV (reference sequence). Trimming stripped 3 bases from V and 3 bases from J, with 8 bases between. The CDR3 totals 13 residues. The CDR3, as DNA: TGTGCCAGCAGTTTTCAGGGGAAAGAGACCCAGTACTTC. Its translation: CASSFQGKETQYF.

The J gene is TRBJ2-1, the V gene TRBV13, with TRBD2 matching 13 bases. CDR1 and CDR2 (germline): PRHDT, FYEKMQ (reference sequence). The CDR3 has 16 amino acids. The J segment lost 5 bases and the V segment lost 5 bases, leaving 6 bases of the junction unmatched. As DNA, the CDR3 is TGTGCCAGCAGCCCCCGCGGGACTAGCGGGGACAATGAGCAGTTCTTC. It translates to CASSPRGTSGDNEQFF.

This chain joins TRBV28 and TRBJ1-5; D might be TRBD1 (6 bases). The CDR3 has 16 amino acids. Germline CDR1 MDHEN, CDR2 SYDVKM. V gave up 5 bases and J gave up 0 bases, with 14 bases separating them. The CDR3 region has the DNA TGTGCCAGCAGTCCCCGGGGGGCTTATAGCAATCAGCCCCAGCATTTT. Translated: CASSPRGAYSNQPQHF.

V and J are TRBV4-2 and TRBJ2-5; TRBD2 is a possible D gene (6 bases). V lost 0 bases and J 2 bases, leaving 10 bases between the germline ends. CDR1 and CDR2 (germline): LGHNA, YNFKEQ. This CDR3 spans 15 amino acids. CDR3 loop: CASSQDIGGQETQYF. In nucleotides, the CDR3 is TGTGCCAGCAGCCAAGATATCGGGGGACAAGAGACCCAGTACTTC.

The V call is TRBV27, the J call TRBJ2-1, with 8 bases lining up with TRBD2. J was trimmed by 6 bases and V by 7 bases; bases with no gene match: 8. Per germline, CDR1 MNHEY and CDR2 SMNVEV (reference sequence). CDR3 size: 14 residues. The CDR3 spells CASNPGTRPNEQFF. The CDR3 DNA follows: TGTGCCAGCAACCCCGGGACTAGACCCAATGAGCAGTTCTTC.

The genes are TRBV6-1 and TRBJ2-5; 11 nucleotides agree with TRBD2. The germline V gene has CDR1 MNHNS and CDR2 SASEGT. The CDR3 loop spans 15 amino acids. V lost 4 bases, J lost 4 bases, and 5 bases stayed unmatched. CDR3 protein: CASSVVAGGPETQYF. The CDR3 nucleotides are TGTGCCAGCAGTGTGGTAGCGGGAGGGCCAGAGACCCAGTACTTC.

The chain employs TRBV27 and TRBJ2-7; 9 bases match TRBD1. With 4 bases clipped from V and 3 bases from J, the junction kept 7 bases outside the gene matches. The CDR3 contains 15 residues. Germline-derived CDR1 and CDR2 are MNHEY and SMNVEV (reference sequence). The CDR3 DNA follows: TGTGCCAGCAGTTCTTCACAGGGGGCCCTCTACGAGCAGTACTTC. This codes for CASSSSQGALYEQYF.

CDR3 in amino acids: CASSQTGGGADTQYF. The CDR3 DNA follows: TGTGCCAGCAGCCAGACGGGCGGGGGGGCGGATACGCAGTATTTT. This chain links TRBV4-2 with TRBJ2-3; TRBD2 aligns across 9 bases. V dropped 3 bases and J dropped 6; count of bases not matched to a gene: 7. The germline gives CDR1 LGHNA, CDR2 YNFKEQ. The CDR3 extends over 15 amino acids.

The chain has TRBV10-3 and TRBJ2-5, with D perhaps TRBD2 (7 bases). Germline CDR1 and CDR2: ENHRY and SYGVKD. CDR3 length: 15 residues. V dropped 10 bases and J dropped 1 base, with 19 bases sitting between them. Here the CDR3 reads CATLGGGGGQETQYF. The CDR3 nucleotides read TGTGCCACCCTCGGAGGGGGGGGCGGCCAAGAGACCCAGTACTTC.

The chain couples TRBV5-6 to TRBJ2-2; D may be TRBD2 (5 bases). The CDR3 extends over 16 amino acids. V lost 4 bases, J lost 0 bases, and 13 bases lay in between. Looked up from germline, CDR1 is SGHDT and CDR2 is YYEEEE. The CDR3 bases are TGTGCCAGCAGCGCGGAGGAAATACCGAACACCGGGGAGCTGTTTTTT. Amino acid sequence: CASSAEEIPNTGELFF.

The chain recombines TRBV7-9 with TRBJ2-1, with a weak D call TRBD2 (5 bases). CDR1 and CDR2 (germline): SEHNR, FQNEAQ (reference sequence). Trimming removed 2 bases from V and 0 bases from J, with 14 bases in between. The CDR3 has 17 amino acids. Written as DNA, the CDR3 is TGTGCCAGCAGCTTACTACCGGGCGGGCTCTCCTACAATGAGCAGTTCTTC. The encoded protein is CASSLLPGGLSYNEQFF.

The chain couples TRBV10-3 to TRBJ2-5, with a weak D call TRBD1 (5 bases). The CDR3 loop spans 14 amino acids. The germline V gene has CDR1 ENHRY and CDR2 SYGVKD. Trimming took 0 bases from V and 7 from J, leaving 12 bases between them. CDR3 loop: CAISESYRTGTQYF. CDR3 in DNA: TGTGCCATCAGTGAGTCGTACAGGACGGGGACCCAGTACTTC.